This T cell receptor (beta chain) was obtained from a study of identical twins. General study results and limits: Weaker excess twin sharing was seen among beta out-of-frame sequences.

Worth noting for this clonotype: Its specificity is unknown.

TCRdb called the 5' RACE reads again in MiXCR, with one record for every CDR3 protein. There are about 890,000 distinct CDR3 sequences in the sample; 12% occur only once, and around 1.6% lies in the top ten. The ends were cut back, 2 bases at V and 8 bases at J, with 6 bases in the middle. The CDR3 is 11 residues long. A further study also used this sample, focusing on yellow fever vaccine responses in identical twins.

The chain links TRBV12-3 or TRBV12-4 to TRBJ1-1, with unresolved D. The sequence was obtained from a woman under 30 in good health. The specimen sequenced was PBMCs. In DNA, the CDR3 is TGTGCCAGCAGTTTAAAGTGGGAAGCTTTCTTT. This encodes CASSLKWEAFF.